This paragraph reports one T cell receptor (beta chain). A read error may explain this, as a much larger clone is one base away. This sample is part of a study of tumor and adjacent non-tumor tissue in lung cancer. RNA was extracted from bulk tissue without any cell sorting. Distant lung tissue was collected more than 3 cm away from the tumor edge. TCRbeta libraries were built with three rounds of nested PCR, modified from ARM-PCR. TCRdb processed the multiplex PCR reads anew with MiXCR; each CDR3 protein has one entry. The sample records roughly 90,000 distinct CDR3 sequences, 76% being singletons. The CDR3 is 12 amino acids. Germline loops: CDR1 MDHEN, CDR2 SYDVKM.

The V gene is TRBV28, the J gene TRBJ1-2, with unresolved D. The material sequenced was distant non-tumor lung tissue. This TCR derives from a woman aged 45-65 years with non-small cell lung cancer. In nucleotides, the CDR3 is TGTGCCACCAGTCCTTCCACGGGTGGCTACACCTTC. Protein: CATSPSTGGYTF.